The clone carrying this TCR beta chain was seen a handful of times. This entry belongs to a study of PD-1 blockade in classical Hodgkin lymphoma. TCRdb's copy holds only in-frame clones and misses some; the assay was immunoSEQ multiplex PCR. The sample lists 24,000 or so clones, 80% occurring once. Each patient relapsed following autologous stem cell transplantation, and prior brentuximab vedotin exposure differed. This sequence was found in a human donor with classical Hodgkin lymphoma. The specimen comprised peripheral blood mononuclear cells (PBMCs), sampled before the second cycle of nivolumab.

The CDR3 loop is CASSGSHYTF. The CDR3 DNA follows: TGTGCCAGCAGTGGGAGTCACTACACCTTC. The J gene is TRBJ1-2, the V gene TRBV9; D call uncertain. The CDR3 is 10 residues long. V dropped 5 bases and J dropped 10 bases, with 9 bases sitting between them. Germline loops: CDR1 SGDLS, CDR2 YYNGEE.